This TCR beta chain was recorded in a study of T cell changes during pregnancy in multiple sclerosis. Sequencing was performed with immunoSEQ multiplex PCR; in TCRdb, only in-frame clones are kept and a portion is missing. The data contain roughly 17,000 clones, nearly 90% of them singletons. The V and J ends lost 5 bases and 2 bases respectively, with 4 bases between them. Per the germline V gene, CDR1 is MNHEY and CDR2 is SMNVEV (reference sequence). The CDR3 spans 12 residues. The sequenced sample was CD8+ T cells from peripheral blood mononuclear cells, obtained after pregnancy. This receptor was identified in a female donor in good health, enrolled as a control in a pregnancy study. This chain links TRBV27 with TRBJ2-1; D unclear. This chain's CDR3 is CASSHPYNEQFF. CDR3 sequence (DNA): TGTGCCAGCAGTCATCCCTACAATGAGCAGTTCTTC.